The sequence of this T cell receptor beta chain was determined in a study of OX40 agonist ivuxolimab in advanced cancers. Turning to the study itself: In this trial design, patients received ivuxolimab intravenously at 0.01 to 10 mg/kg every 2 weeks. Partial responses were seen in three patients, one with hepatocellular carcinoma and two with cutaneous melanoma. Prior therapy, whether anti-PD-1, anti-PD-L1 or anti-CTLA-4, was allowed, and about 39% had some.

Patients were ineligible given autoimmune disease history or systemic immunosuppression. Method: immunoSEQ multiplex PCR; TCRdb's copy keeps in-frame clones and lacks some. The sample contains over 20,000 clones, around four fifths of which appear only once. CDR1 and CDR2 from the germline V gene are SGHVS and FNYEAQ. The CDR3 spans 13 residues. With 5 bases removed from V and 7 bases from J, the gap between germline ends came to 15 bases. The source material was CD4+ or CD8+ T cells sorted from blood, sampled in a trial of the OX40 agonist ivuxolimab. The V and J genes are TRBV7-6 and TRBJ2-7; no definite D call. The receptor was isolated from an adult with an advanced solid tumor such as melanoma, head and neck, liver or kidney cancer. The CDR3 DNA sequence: TGTGCCAGCAGCCCAACACAAGTGGAAGAGCAGTACTTC. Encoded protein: CASSPTQVEEQYF. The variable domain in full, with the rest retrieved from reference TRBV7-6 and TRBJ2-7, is GAGVSQSPRYKVTKRGQDVALRCDPISGHVSLYWYRQALGQGPEFLTYFNYEAQQDKSGLPNDRFSAERPEGSISTLTIQRTEQRDSAMYRCASSPTQVEEQYFGPGTRLTVT.